The 11 T cell receptor beta chains given below trace back to one sample, sequenced in a study of monozygotic twins with inflammatory bowel disease. TCRdb re-called the 5' RACE reads, yielding one record per CDR3 amino acid sequence without DNA. This table lists roughly 200,000 distinct CDR3 sequences. Sample: blood. Every receptor here comes from a human donor with ulcerative colitis or Crohn's disease, or a healthy co-twin of an affected twin (not recorded which).

The chain recombines TRBV12-3 or TRBV12-4 with TRBJ2-5; TCRdb names TRBD1, which stays unverified in the absence of DNA. The CDR3 is 13 amino acids. The CDR3 loop reads CASRGPGQETQYF.

The chain uses TRBV29-1 and TRBJ1-1. The CDR3 has 11 amino acids. The germline V gene encodes CDR1 SQVTM and CDR2 ANQGSEA. The CDR3 loop is CSVQVGLEAFF.

This chain links TRBV15 with TRBJ1-5. Germline V gives CDR1 LNHNV, CDR2 YYDKDF (reference sequence). CDR3 length: 17 residues. The CDR3 is CATSRDPSAPSNQPQHF.

This chain links TRBV5-1 with TRBJ2-3; the D call from TCRdb, TRBD2, cannot be confirmed without DNA. This CDR3 region has 14 residues. CDR1 is SGHRS, CDR2 YFSETQ, per germline. The CDR3 sequence is CASSLERITDTQYF.

The chain links TRBV12-3 or TRBV12-4 to TRBJ2-1. CDR3 length: 14 amino acids. This chain's CDR3 is CASSLGSSGNEQFF.

The chain carries TRBV19 and TRBJ1-3; TCRdb's assignment of TRBD1 cannot be checked, as there is no DNA. Germline V gives CDR1 LNHDA, CDR2 SQIVND (reference sequence). The CDR3 is made up of 15 amino acids. The CDR3 here is CASSMAGNPGNTIYF.

The rearrangement uses TRBV18 and TRBJ2-1; TCRdb calls TRBD2, which cannot be checked without DNA. Germline values: CDR1 KGHSH, CDR2 LQKENI. This CDR3 spans 16 amino acids. CDR3 loop: CASSSTSVSSYNEQFF.

The chain uses TRBV27 and TRBJ1-1. Germline CDR1 is MNHEY and CDR2 is SMNVEV (reference sequence). The CDR3 spans 14 residues. This CDR3 is CASSSGLLSTEAFF.

V gene TRBV29-1 combines with J gene TRBJ2-5; the D gene TCRdb calls, TRBD2, cannot be checked with no DNA. The CDR3 loop spans 14 amino acids. CDR1 is SQVTM and CDR2 is ANQGSEA in the germline V gene. The CDR3 sequence is CSVHSGGLQETQYF.

The chain carries TRBV5-1 and TRBJ1-2; TCRdb selects TRBD1, and the lack of DNA leaves this call unchecked. CDR1 and CDR2 (germline): SGHRS, YFSETQ. The CDR3 has 14 residues. The CDR3 is CASSSRDSVYGYTF.

The V and J genes are TRBV2 and TRBJ2-1; TCRdb proposes TRBD1, but this gene call is untestable without DNA. This CDR3 contains 13 residues. The germline V gene has CDR1 SNHLY and CDR2 FYNNEI. The CDR3 protein is CASSRQGINEQFF.